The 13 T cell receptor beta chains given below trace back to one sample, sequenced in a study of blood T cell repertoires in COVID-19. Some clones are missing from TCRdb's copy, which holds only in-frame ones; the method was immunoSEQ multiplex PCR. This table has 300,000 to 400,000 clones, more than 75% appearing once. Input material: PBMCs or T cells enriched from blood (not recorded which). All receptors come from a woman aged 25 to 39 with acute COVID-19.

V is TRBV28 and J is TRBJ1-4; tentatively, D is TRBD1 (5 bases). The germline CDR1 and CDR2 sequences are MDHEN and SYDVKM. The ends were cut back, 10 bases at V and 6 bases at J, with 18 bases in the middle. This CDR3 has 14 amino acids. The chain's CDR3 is CATTAGRVDEKLFF. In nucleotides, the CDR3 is TGTGCCACCACAGCCGGCAGGGTAGATGAAAAACTGTTTTTT.

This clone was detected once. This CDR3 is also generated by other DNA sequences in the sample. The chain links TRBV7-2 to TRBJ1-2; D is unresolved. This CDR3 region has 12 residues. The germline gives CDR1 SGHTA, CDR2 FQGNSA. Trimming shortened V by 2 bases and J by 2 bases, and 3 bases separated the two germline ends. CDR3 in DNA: TGTGCCAGCAGCTTACTAAACTATGGCTACACCTTC. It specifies CASSLLNYGYTF.

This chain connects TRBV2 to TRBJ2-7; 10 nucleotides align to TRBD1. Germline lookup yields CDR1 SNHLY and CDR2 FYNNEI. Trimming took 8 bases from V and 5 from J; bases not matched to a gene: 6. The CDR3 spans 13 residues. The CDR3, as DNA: TGTGCCAGCTTCGGGGACAGGGGAAACGAGCAGTACTTC. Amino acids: CASFGDRGNEQYF.

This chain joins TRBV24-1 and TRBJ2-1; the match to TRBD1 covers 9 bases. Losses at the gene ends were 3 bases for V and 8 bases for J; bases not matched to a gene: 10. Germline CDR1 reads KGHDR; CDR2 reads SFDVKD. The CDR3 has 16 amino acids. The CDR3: CATSDRAGQGGHEQFF. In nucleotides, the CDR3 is TGTGCCACCAGTGATCGAGCGGGACAGGGAGGCCATGAGCAGTTCTTC.

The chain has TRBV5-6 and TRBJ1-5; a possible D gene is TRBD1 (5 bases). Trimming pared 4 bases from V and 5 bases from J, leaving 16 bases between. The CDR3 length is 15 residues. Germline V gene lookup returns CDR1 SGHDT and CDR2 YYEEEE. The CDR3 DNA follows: TGTGCCAGCAGCAGCGGGGGACGGTCATATCAGCCCCAGCATTTT. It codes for CASSSGGRSYQPQHF.

CDR3 amino acids: CASSIHGDGYTF. The DNA for the CDR3 is TGTGCCAGTAGTATCCACGGAGATGGCTACACCTTC. This chain connects TRBV19 to TRBJ1-2, with unresolved D. Trimming cost V 3 bases and J 6 bases, with 8 bases left between them. The CDR3 runs 12 residues. Germline V gene lookup returns CDR1 LNHDA and CDR2 SQIVND (reference sequence). Combining the CDR3 with reference TRBV19 and TRBJ1-2 gives the whole variable domain DGGITQSPKYLFRKEGQNVTLSCEQNLNHDAMYWYRQDPGQGLRLIYYSQIVNDFQKGDIAEGYSVSREKKESFPLTVTSAQKNPTAFYLCASSIHGDGYTFGSGTRLTVV.

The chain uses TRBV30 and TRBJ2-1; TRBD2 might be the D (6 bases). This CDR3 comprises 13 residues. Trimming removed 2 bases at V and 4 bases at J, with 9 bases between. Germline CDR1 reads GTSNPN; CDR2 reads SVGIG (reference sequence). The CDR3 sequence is CAWSWRGYNEQFF. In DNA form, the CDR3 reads TGTGCCTGGAGTTGGAGGGGTTACAATGAGCAGTTCTTC.

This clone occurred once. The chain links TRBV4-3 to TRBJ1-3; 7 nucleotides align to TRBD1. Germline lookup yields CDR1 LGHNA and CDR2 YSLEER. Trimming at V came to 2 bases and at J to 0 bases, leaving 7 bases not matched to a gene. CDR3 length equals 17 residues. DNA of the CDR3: TGCGCCAGCAGCCAACAATACGGACAGGTCTCTGGAAACACCATATATTTT. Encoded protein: CASSQQYGQVSGNTIYF.

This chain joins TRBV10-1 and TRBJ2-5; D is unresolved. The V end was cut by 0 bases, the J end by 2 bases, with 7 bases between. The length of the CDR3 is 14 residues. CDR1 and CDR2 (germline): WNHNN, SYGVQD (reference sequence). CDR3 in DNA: TGCGCCAGCAGTGAGTCGAGGAATCAAGAGACCCAGTACTTC. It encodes CASSESRNQETQYF.

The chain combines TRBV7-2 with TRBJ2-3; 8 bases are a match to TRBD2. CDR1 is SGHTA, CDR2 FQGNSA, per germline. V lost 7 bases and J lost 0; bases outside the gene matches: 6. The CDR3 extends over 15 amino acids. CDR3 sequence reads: CASTESGGSTDTQYF. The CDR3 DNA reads TGTGCCAGCACGGAAAGCGGGGGAAGCACAGATACGCAGTATTTT.

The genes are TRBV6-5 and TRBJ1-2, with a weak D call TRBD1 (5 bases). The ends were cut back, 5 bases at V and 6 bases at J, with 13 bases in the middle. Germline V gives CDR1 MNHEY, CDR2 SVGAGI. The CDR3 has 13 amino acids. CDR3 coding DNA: TGTGCCAGCAGTCTCGACAGCACCCATGGCTACACCTTC. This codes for CASSLDSTHGYTF.

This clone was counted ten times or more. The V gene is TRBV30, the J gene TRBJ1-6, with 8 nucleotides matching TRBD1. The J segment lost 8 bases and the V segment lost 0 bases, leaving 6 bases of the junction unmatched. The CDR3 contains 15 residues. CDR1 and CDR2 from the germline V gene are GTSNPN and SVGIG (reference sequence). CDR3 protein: CAWSVVDRGDSPLHF. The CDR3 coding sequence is TGTGCCTGGAGTGTTGTTGACAGGGGAGATTCACCCCTCCACTTT.

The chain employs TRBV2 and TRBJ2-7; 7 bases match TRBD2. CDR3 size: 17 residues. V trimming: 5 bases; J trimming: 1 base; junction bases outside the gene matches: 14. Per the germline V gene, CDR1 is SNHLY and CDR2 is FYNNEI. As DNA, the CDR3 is TGTGCCAGCAGTAATAGGCAGAGCGGGACGTTGTCCTACGAGCAGTACTTC. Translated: CASSNRQSGTLSYEQYF.